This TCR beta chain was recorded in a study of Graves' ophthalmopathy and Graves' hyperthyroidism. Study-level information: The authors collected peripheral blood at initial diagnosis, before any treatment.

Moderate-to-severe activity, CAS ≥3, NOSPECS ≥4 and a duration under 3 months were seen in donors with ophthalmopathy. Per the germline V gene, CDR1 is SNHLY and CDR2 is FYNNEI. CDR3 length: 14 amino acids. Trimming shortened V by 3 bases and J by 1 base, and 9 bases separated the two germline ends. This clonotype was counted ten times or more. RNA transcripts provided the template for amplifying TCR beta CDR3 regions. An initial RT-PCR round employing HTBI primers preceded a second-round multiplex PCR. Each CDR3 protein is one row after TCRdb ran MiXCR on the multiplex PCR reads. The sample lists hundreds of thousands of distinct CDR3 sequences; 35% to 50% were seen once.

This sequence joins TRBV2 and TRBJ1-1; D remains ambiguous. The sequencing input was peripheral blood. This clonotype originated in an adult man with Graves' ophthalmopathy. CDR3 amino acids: CASSDRQKNTEAFF. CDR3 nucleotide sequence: TGTGCCAGCAGTGATCGGCAAAAGAACACTGAAGCTTTCTTT.